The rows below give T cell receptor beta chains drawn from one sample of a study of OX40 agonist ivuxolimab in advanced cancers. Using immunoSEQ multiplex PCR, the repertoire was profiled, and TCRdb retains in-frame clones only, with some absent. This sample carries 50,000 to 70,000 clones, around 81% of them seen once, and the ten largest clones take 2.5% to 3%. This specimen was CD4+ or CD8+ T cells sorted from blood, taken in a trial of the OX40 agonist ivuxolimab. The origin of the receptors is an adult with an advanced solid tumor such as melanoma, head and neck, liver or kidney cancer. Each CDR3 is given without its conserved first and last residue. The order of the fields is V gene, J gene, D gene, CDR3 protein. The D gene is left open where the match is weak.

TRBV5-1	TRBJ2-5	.	ASSFGETQY
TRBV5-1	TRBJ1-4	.	ASGDGDATNEKLF
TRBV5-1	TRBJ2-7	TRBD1	ASRGQGASYEQY
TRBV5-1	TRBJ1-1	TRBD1	ASSQPGGTTEAF
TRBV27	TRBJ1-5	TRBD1	ASSLGGSGGSQH
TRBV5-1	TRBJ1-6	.	ASSGGQPNSPLH
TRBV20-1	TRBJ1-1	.	SATGHIEAF
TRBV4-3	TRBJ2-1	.	ASSQVGDEQF
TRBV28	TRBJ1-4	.	ASSTTGANEKLF
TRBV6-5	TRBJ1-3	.	ASRPPDLGNTIY
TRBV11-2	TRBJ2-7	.	ASSLDLGANEQY
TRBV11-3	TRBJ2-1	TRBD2	ASGLAGVNEQF
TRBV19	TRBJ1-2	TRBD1	ASSIRDSYGYT
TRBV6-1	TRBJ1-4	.	ASSLQRPTNEKLF
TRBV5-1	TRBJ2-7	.	ASSLRPDSYEQY
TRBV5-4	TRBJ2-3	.	ASSTDSSDTQY
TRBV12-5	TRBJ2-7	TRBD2	ASARGLAQDGEQY
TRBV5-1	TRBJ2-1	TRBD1	ASSLAWDRRIARHNEQF
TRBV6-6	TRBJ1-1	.	ASSYLPNTEAF
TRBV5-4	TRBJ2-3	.	ASSLGQASTDTQY
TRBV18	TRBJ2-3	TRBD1	ASSQLQGVSTDTQY
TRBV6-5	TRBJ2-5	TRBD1	ASSQLGRGKTQY
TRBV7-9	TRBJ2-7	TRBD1	ASSKGQGTPYEQY
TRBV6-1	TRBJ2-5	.	ASREPGQVKETQY
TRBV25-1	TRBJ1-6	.	ASSESWGTGASPLH
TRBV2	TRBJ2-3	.	ASGWGADTQY
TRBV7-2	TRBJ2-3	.	ASSYQTVTDTQY
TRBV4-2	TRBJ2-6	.	ASSQASAGANVLT
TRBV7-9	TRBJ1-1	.	ASSLMEDTEAF
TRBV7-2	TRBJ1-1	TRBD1	ASSVTGNEAF
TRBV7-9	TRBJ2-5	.	ASSLAGRNQETQY
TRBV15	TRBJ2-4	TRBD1	ATSRGQGQNIQY
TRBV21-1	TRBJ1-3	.	ASSKAQGARNTIY
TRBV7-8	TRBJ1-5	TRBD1	ASSLRQGGNQPQH
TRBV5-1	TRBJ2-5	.	ASSLKETQY
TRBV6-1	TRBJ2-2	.	ASSELRLRAGELF
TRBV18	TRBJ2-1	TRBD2	ASSPRSGTSGHNEQF